This T cell receptor beta chain was obtained from a study of shared clonotypes between healthy human individuals (dated by TCRdb to 2018 to 2020). About the full investigation: A couple of women and three men aged 18 to 49 years were included in the cohort. The study deeply sequenced blood TCR repertoires of roughly five healthy adults to estimate repertoire size and the extent of clonotype sharing between individuals. For each donor, CD4 naive and CD4 memory were each run on three plates, CD8 naive on two plates, and CD8 memory on one plate. To increase sequencing depth and limit assay-specific biases, different laboratories used diverse techniques to prepare libraries and sequence TCR repertoires. Leukapheresis yielded between about 0.9 and 9 billion PBMCs per donor. What the research found in general, with its limitations: Compared with non-shared clonotypes, the clonotypes found in all four sorted-subset donors had higher generation probabilities. Pairwise subsampling led to the expectation that sequencing depth would affect the degree of clonotype sharing among donors. Sampling was restricted to blood, and TCR repertoires in tissues likely differ from the TCR repertoires found in blood. Even with the large sequencing depth, rarefaction of the sorted-subset datasets indicated that sequencing was incomplete. The small number of donors limited the genetic and exposure-history diversity represented. Naive subsets generally had larger estimated clonotype richness than memory subsets. Across several donors, approximately 5% of naive CD4, over 3% of naive CD8, under 2.5% of memory CD4, and about 0.44% of memory CD8 clonotypes were shared.

This clone appeared a few times. Its antigen remains undetermined. No much larger clone is present one base from it, and per-base qualities are unavailable. TCR CDR3 regions were amplified from genomic DNA by multiplex PCR using the deep immunoSEQ assay. Extracted genomic DNA from each cell subset was spread evenly across all wells of several immunoSEQ 96-well plates, with each plate serving as a replicate. For sorted subsets, roughly 200 ng of genomic DNA, equivalent to 25,000 to 30,000 T cell genomes, went into each replicate PCR. The purified libraries were quantified using a Qubit 3.0 fluorometer, sized with a Bioanalyzer 2100, and then quantified again using the KAPA Library Quantification kit. Every immunoSEQ 96-well plate was sequenced on a separate single-read 150-cycle Illumina NextSeq 550 flow cell. Turning to the authors' computational methods: The immunoSEQ output contained only junctional sequences without quality scores, so filtering could not match that applied to full-length reads. Sequences were annotated with PyIR, a Python wrapper for IgBLAST v1.9, and V/J genes and CDR3 were assigned using IMGT germline references. Reads were filtered out if the reads had weak V/J assignments (E-value above 1e-6), no CDR3, stop codons, out-of-frame junctions, or ambiguous translated residues. V3J clonotypes were defined as sequences sharing an identical inferred V gene, J gene, and CDR3 amino acid sequence. Percentage overlap between repertoires was computed as shared unique clonotypes divided by the size of the smaller repertoire. Three approaches were used to assess repertoire richness: RTK rarefaction, the Chao1 estimator, and Recon v2.1 estimates of unobserved clonotypes. Generation probabilities were computed with OLGA for all TCRbeta clonotypes obtained by the gDNA method from a few donors. This is the immuneACCESS table as TCRdb keeps it, with only in-frame sequences that have V and J called. A part of the clones is gone; compared with another copy, unresolved V genes explain less than half, and the rest is unexplained. V and J calls and clone size are copied from that table; D and trimming were computed from the DNA. This sample has about 1.1 million clones in its table, and about 84% of those were observed once. The ten largest clones take up more than 0.55% of the sample.

The CDR3 contains 17 residues, cysteine and phenylalanine counted. Left in the record is the CDR3 DNA by itself, 51 bases read in frame from the first base. Trimmed from V: 3 bases; trimmed from J: 13 bases; junction bases lacking a gene match: 19. The germline V gene yields LGHNA for CDR1 and YNFKEQ for CDR2. Donors were healthy HIV-negative adults with no recently reported acute infections or vaccinations. All donors were Caucasian adults living in Nashville, Tennessee, USA. Magnetic negative selection was used to enrich CD4+ T cells, after which naive cells were positively selected on CD45RA and the negative fraction became the memory subset. Blood was obtained by leukapheresis, after which PBMCs were separated by Ficoll-Histopaque density gradient centrifugation and cryopreserved in liquid nitrogen vapor phase. Analytical flow cytometry was used to check the purity and quantity of each magnetically sorted T cell population. From each sorted fraction, genomic DNA was isolated and quantified by UV absorbance on a Nanodrop 2000c.

The sequenced sample consisted of memory CD4+ T cells from PBMCs. The meaning of the sample's cell subset or site label: CD45RA-negative fraction. The rearrangement joined TRBV4-2 to TRBJ2-1, with 9 middle bases fitting TRBD2. The source is a man younger than 35 in good health. Some clones in this sample may be carry-over from other donors' samples. The DNA sequence is given as TGTGCCAGCAGCCAGGCGATTAGCGGGAGTGTGGCGGTTCAACAGTTCTTC. This encodes CASSQAISGSVAVQQFF.